The rows below give T cell receptor beta chains drawn from one sample of a study of blood T cell repertoires in COVID-19. TCRdb's copy holds only in-frame clones and misses some; the assay was immunoSEQ multiplex PCR. Counted here are some 110,000 clones, about 84% occurring once; the ten biggest clones make up about 5.4%. The sequenced sample was peripheral blood. The receptors here all came from a human donor in a cohort sampled during active COVID-19. The CDR3 runs from the conserved cysteine through the conserved F or W. D genes are given only for firm matches. Only some rows state a clone size, as once, few, many or a class for expanded clones.

length,D,size,J,V,DNA,CDR3
13,-,few,TRBJ1-1,TRBV12-5,TGTGCTAGTGGTTTACATCAGACTACTGAAGCTTTCTTT,CASGLHQTTEAFF
11,-,-,TRBJ2-7,TRBV28,TGTGCCAGCAGTTCCCGGGACGAGCAGTACTTC,CASSSRDEQYF
16,-,-,TRBJ2-4,TRBV3-1/TRBV3-2,TGTGCCAGCAGTCGGACACCGGGCACCAACAAAAACATTCAGTACTTC,CASSRTPGTNKNIQYF
15,TRBD2,once,TRBJ2-1,TRBV6-4,TGTGCCAGCAGTCAGACTAGCGGGAGATACAATGAGCAGTTCTTC,CASSQTSGRYNEQFF
14,-,-,TRBJ2-7,TRBV28,TGTGCCAGCAGTCCGACAGTGACCTACGAGAAGCAGTACTTC,CASSPTVTYEKQYF
15,TRBD1,-,TRBJ1-1,TRBV4-2,TGTGCCAGCAGCCAAGACGGACAGGCCAACACTGAAGCTTTCTTT,CASSQDGQANTEAFF
13,-,-,TRBJ2-7,TRBV10-2,TGCGCCAGCAGGAGGGGGGGCGTAGAGGAGCAGTACTTC,CASRRGGVEEQYF
13,TRBD1,-,TRBJ1-1,TRBV7-9,TGTGCCAGCAGCTTCGGGACAGGGGGTGAAGCTTTCTTT,CASSFGTGGEAFF
15,-,-,TRBJ2-1,TRBV7-2,TGTGCCAGCAGCTCTGTTATCTCATCTAGGGGTGAGCAGTTCTTC,CASSSVISSRGEQFF
15,-,-,TRBJ2-1,TRBV4-3,TGCGCCAGCAGCCAATCTAGGATAAGAGGGAGTACCCAGTTCTTC,CASSQSRIRGSTQFF
17,TRBD2,once,TRBJ2-7,TRBV19,TGTGCCAGTAGTGTTATGGCTAGCGGGAGTTTACGTGACGAGCAGTACTTC,CASSVMASGSLRDEQYF
13,-,-,TRBJ2-3,TRBV30,TGTGCCTGGATTGGGGGGGGCTCTGATACGCAGTATTTT,CAWIGGGSDTQYF
18,-,-,TRBJ1-4,TRBV4-1,TGCGCCAGCAGCCAAGATTCAAGGAGAGCCGCAACTAATGAAAAACTGTTTTTT,CASSQDSRRAATNEKLFF
18,TRBD2,-,TRBJ2-1,TRBV4-3,TGCGCCAGCAGCCAAGCCCGCATCAGCGGGGGGACGGGTAATGAGCAGTTCTTC,CASSQARISGGTGNEQFF
15,TRBD1,-,TRBJ1-5,TRBV30,TGTGCCTGGAGCCACCGGACAGGGCGATATCAGCCCCAGCATTTT,CAWSHRTGRYQPQHF
12,-,-,TRBJ2-7,TRBV10-3,TGTGCCATCAGTGAGTCCTTCGGACAGTCGTACTTC,CAISESFGQSYF
14,TRBD1,-,TRBJ2-3,TRBV27,TGTGCCAGCAGTTTGGACAGGGACACAGATACGCAGTATTTT,CASSLDRDTDTQYF
13,-,-,TRBJ1-5,TRBV5-1,TGCGCCAGCAGCTTTAACAGGGACCAGCCCCAGCATTTT,CASSFNRDQPQHF
13,-,-,TRBJ1-2,TRBV10-3,TGTGCCATCAGTGAAGACAGCCTCTATGGCTACACCTTC,CAISEDSLYGYTF
12,-,-,TRBJ2-7,TRBV7-6,TGTGCCAGCAGCTTAGATATATACGAGCAGTACTTC,CASSLDIYEQYF
16,-,-,TRBJ2-1,TRBV27,TGTGCCAGCAGTTTAGGGGCTAGTACTGTCGGTCTTGAGCAGTTCTTC,CASSLGASTVGLEQFF
16,TRBD1,-,TRBJ2-2,TRBV6-4,TGTGCCAGCAGTGACTCGGACAGGCCACACACCGGGGAGCTGTTTTTT,CASSDSDRPHTGELFF
15,-,-,TRBJ2-3,TRBV19,TGTGCCAGTAGGCCAACTGATCCCAGCACAGATACGCAGTATTTT,CASRPTDPSTDTQYF
10,-,-,TRBJ2-6,TRBV28,TGTGGAAGCGGGGCCAACGTCCTGACTTTC,CGSGANVLTF
13,-,-,TRBJ2-5,TRBV11-3,TGTGCCAGCAGCTTAGGGGGCTCAGAGACCCAGTACTTC,CASSLGGSETQYF
13,-,-,TRBJ2-1,TRBV7-2,TGTGCCAGCAGCCCGGCCGCGGAACTCGTGCAGTTCTTC,CASSPAAELVQFF
12,-,-,TRBJ2-2,TRBV5-1,TGCGCCAGCAGCTCCTTCGGCGGGGAGCTGTTTTTT,CASSSFGGELFF
17,TRBD1,-,TRBJ2-2,TRBV15,TGTGCCACCAAAGATGACCGGACAGGGAGAAGTACCGGGGAGCTGTTTTTT,CATKDDRTGRSTGELFF
12,-,-,TRBJ1-2,TRBV18,TGTGCCAGCTCAGAGACACTTGATGGCTACACCTTC,CASSETLDGYTF
14,-,-,TRBJ2-7,TRBV7-2,TGTGCCAGCAGCCTGCAGGGGGCTAGCGGAGAGCAGTACTTC,CASSLQGASGEQYF
20,-,-,TRBJ2-1,TRBV6-1,TGTGCCAGCAGTGTAAGGCGGGCCAGGGGCTCACTCAGCTCCTACAATGAGCAGTTCTTC,CASSVRRARGSLSSYNEQFF
17,TRBD2,-,TRBJ2-1,TRBV27,TGTGCCAGCAGTCCCCAGAGCGGGAGTTCGTCCTACAATGAGCAGTTCTTC,CASSPQSGSSSYNEQFF
15,-,-,TRBJ1-5,TRBV6-2/TRBV6-3,TGTGCCAGCAGTTACCGACAGAGAGGCGATCAGCCCCAGCATTTT,CASSYRQRGDQPQHF
16,-,-,TRBJ2-7,TRBV5-1,TGCGCCAGCAGCCCCCAACGGCAGCGGAACTCCTACGAGCAGTACTTC,CASSPQRQRNSYEQYF
19,TRBD1,-,TRBJ2-4,TRBV3-1/TRBV3-2,TGTGCCAGCAGCCAAGAGGGGACGTCCGGGACAGGGTTGAGTAACATTCAGTACTTC,CASSQEGTSGTGLSNIQYF
17,-,-,TRBJ2-1,TRBV27,TGTGCCAGCAGTTTATCGATCCGGGGTAGCTCCTACAATGAGCAGTTCTTC,CASSLSIRGSSYNEQFF
13,-,-,TRBJ2-3,TRBV5-4,TGTGCCAGCAGCTCCCCCGGCGGGACTACGCAGTATTTT,CASSSPGGTTQYF
18,-,-,TRBJ1-3,TRBV5-1,TGCGCCAGCAGCTCAAACGCCAGGGGATCGGGTGCTTCAAACACCATATATTTT,CASSSNARGSGASNTIYF
16,TRBD1,-,TRBJ1-1,TRBV28,TGTGCCAGCAGGAACTTAAAGACAGGGGAAGGTGCTGAAGCTTTCTTT,CASRNLKTGEGAEAFF
14,-,-,TRBJ2-7,TRBV13,TGTGCCAGCAGCCTGCGAGGGAGGAGATTCGAGCAGTACTTC,CASSLRGRRFEQYF
17,TRBD1,-,TRBJ1-4,TRBV19,TGTGCCAGTAGTATCCGTGTGGTCGGAGGGGGCAGTGAAAAACTGTTTTTT,CASSIRVVGGGSEKLFF
14,-,-,TRBJ1-6,TRBV27,TGTGCCAGCAGTTTATACCCGCGGAATTCACCCCTCCACTTT,CASSLYPRNSPLHF
16,TRBD2,few,TRBJ2-7,TRBV27,TGTGCCAGCAGTGCACCAGGGGTTAGCGGGAGCTACGAGCAGTACTTC,CASSAPGVSGSYEQYF
13,-,-,TRBJ1-1,TRBV11-2,TGTGCCAGCAGCTGGGGGCAGGGGACTGAAGCTTTCTTT,CASSWGQGTEAFF